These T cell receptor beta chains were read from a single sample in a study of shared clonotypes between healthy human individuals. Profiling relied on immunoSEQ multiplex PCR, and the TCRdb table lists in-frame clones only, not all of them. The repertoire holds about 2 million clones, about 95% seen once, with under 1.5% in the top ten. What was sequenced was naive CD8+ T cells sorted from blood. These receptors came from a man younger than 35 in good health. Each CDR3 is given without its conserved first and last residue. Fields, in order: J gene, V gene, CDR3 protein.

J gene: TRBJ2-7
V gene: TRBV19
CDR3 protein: ASSIGSSYEQY

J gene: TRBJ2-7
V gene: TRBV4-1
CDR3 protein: ASSQRQGPLDEQY

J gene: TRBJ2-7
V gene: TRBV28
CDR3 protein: ASSLADSYEQY

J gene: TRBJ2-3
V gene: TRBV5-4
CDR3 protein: ASSSQGAGTDTQY

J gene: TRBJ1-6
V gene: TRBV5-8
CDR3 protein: ASSHGQGFNSPLH

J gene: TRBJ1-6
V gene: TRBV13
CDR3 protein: ASSLGLGNSPLH

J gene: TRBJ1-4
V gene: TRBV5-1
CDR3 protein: ASSQNRDSFNEKLF

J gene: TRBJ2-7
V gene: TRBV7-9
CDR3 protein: ASSLAIAGVGEQY

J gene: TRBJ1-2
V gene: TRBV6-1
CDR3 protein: ASSDRASYGYT

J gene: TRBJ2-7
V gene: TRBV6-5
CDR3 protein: ASSTLTGIPDEQY

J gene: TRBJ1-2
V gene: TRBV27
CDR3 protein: ASSLTGTDYGYT

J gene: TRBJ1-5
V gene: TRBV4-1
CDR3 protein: ASSPTLGTGGNQPQH

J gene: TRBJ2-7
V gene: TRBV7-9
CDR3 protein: ASSSGPLPNSYEQY

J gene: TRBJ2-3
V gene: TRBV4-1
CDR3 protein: ASSQDPRGTDTQY

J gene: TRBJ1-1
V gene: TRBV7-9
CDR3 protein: ASSLDSEAF

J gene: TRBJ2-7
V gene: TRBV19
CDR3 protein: ASSLGTEQY

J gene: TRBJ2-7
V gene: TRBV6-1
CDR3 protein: ASSVRTGTYEQY

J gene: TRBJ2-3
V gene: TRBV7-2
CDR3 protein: ASSLGLHFEDTQY

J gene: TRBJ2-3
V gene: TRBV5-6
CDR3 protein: ASSFRGRGTDTQY

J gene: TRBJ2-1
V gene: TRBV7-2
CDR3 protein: ASSLARGSLNEQF

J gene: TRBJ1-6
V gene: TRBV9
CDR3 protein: ASSGAAGLVSPLH

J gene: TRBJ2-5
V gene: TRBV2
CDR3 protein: ASKGLAELQRTQY

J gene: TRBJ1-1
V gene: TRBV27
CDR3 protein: ASRETGVNTEAF

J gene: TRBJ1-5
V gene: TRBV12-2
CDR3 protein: ASRSRTGGQPQH